A selection of T cell receptor beta chains follows, all from one sample in a study of beta chain features in type 1 diabetes. The method was immunoSEQ multiplex PCR; TCRdb's version includes in-frame clones alone and lacks a portion of them. Of just over 450,000 clones listed, about 32% are singletons. The source material was naive CD4+ T cells from blood. Every receptor here comes from a man in his late teens or twenties in good health. The CDR3 runs from the conserved cysteine through the conserved F or W. D genes are given only for firm matches. Not every row has a clone size; where given, it reads once, few, many or a size class.

V gene	CDR3 length	J gene	D gene	clone size	CDR3 DNA	CDR3 protein
TRBV14	12	TRBJ2-1	NA	NA	TGTGCCAGCAGCCCGGATTACAATGAGCAGTTCTTC	CASSPDYNEQFF
TRBV7-3	15	TRBJ2-1	NA	NA	TGTGCCAGCAGCTTCTTCAGGGCCCCAAAGGCTGAGCAGTTCTTC	CASSFFRAPKAEQFF
TRBV29-1	15	TRBJ1-3	TRBD1	NA	TGCAGCGCCCGTTTAGGACAGGGCACTGGAAACACCATATATTTT	CSARLGQGTGNTIYF
TRBV30	14	TRBJ2-2	NA	few	TGTGCCTGGAGCATCGGTCTTCTCACCGGGGAGCTGTTTTTT	CAWSIGLLTGELFF
TRBV7-9	13	TRBJ2-5	NA	NA	TGTGCCAGCAGACGGACGGGGGTAGAGACCCAGTACTTC	CASRRTGVETQYF
TRBV25-1	14	TRBJ2-7	NA	few	TGTGCCAGCAGTAAACAGGGTGATGGGTACGAGCAGTACTTC	CASSKQGDGYEQYF
TRBV6-6	12	TRBJ1-2	NA	NA	TGTGCCAGCAGAGACGATGCCGGTGGCTACACCTTC	CASRDDAGGYTF
TRBV9	14	TRBJ1-1	TRBD1	NA	TGTGCCAGCAGCGTAATCGGACAGGGCACTGAAGCTTTCTTT	CASSVIGQGTEAFF
TRBV27	15	TRBJ1-4	NA	once	TGTGCCAGCAGTTTCTATGCACAGGGAGCTGAAAAACTGTTTTTT	CASSFYAQGAEKLFF
TRBV7-6	15	TRBJ2-6	NA	NA	TGTGCCAGCAGCCCCGTTGACTCTGGGGCCAACGTCCTGACTTTC	CASSPVDSGANVLTF
TRBV28	11	TRBJ2-7	NA	few	TGTGCCAGCAGCAAAGGCTACGAGCAGTACTTC	CASSKGYEQYF
TRBV7-2	13	TRBJ2-3	NA	few	TGTGCCAGCAGTCGACAGAGCACAGATACGCAGTATTTT	CASSRQSTDTQYF
TRBV7-3	14	TRBJ1-2	NA	NA	TGTGCCAGCAGCTTACGGGATCCCTATAATGGCTACACCTTC	CASSLRDPYNGYTF